A single sample gave rise to the 21 T cell receptor beta chains below, sequenced in a study of STAT3 mutations in large granular lymphocyte leukemia. Method: immunoSEQ multiplex PCR; TCRdb's copy keeps in-frame clones and lacks some. This table has 10,000 to 15,000 clones, 88% appearing once. These receptors are not linked to any known antigen. Study observations and caveats: Every T-LGLL patient had at least one immunodominant TCRbeta clonotype.

The sequencing input was PBMCs. Every receptor here comes from a human donor with T large granular lymphocyte leukemia. Some clones in this sample may be carry-over from other donors' samples.

This clone was detected once. V gene TRBV4-1 combines with J gene TRBJ2-7; 7 positions agree with TRBD2. From germline, CDR1 is MGHRA and CDR2 YSYEKL. Trimming at V came to 0 bases and at J to 5 bases, leaving 13 bases not matched to a gene. The CDR3 has 17 residues. The CDR3: CASSQDWEGPEVDEQYF. As DNA, the CDR3 is TGCGCCAGCAGCCAAGATTGGGAGGGACCGGAGGTGGACGAGCAGTACTTC.

The chain has TRBV4-2 and TRBJ2-3; D call uncertain. V was shortened by 1 base and J by 2 bases, with 13 bases between the two germline ends. CDR3 length equals 16 residues. CDR1 and CDR2 (germline): LGHNA, YNFKEQ. CDR3 residues: CASSQAEGLSTDTQYF. The CDR3 DNA follows: TGTGCCAGCAGCCAAGCGGAAGGGTTGTCCACAGATACGCAGTATTTT.

The chain couples TRBV28 to TRBJ1-2; 8 bases are shared with TRBD1. The CDR3 sequence is 15 residues long. Germline CDR1 reads MDHEN; CDR2 reads SYDVKM. V shed 5 bases, J shed 3 bases, and the junction held 8 bases outside the gene matches. The CDR3 sequence is CASSPAGGGDYGYTF. The CDR3 DNA sequence: TGTGCCAGCAGTCCTGCAGGGGGCGGGGACTATGGCTACACCTTC.

The chain couples TRBV10-2 to TRBJ1-6, with unresolved D. V was pared by 4 bases and J by 10 bases, with 11 bases between. Germline V gene sequence: CDR1 WSHSY, CDR2 SAAADI. CDR3 length: 13 amino acids. In nucleotides, the CDR3 is TGCGCCAGCAGTGGAGGAGTTGTGTCACCCCTCCACTTT. Encoded protein: CASSGGVVSPLHF.

The chain joins TRBV29-1 to TRBJ2-1; 7 positions match TRBD1. Germline CDR1 SQVTM, CDR2 ANQGSEA. This CDR3 contains 16 residues. Trimming removed 6 bases from V and 4 bases from J; junction bases left unmatched: 15. CDR3 residues: CSVRIWGQGEYNEQFF. DNA of the CDR3: TGCAGCGTGAGAATATGGGGGCAGGGGGAATACAATGAGCAGTTCTTC.

This clone was seen just once. The chain recombines TRBV29-1 with TRBJ1-4; the D is unclear. The CDR3 sequence is 11 residues long. Germline loops: CDR1 SQVTM, CDR2 ANQGSEA. V was pared by 6 bases and J by 7 bases, with 9 bases between. CDR3 sequence (DNA): TGCAGCGTGAGAGAGACTGAAAAACTGTTTTTT. Its translation: CSVRETEKLFF.

The chain couples TRBV28 to TRBJ1-1, with a possible D match to TRBD1 (6 bases). The ends were cut back, 2 bases at V and 4 bases at J, with 8 bases in the middle. From germline, CDR1 is MDHEN and CDR2 SYDVKM. The length of the CDR3 is 13 residues. The CDR3 is CASSLGQTTEAFF. The CDR3 DNA follows: TGTGCCAGCAGTTTAGGACAGACCACTGAAGCTTTCTTT.

The rearrangement joins TRBV6-5 to TRBJ2-3; unclear D gene. Trimming removed 0 bases from V and 1 base from J, with 8 bases in between. The CDR3 spans 15 residues. CDR1 and CDR2 (germline): MNHEY, SVGAGI. The CDR3 here is CASSYSSRGTDTQYF. CDR3 sequence (DNA): TGTGCCAGCAGTTACTCGAGTAGGGGCACAGATACGCAGTATTTT.

This chain links TRBV9 with TRBJ1-1; D is perhaps TRBD1 (6 bases). CDR3 length: 12 amino acids. V lost 4 bases and J lost 3, with 7 bases in between. Germline CDR1 reads SGDLS; CDR2 reads YYNGEE. The DNA of the CDR3 is TGTGCCAGCAGCCCAGGGGACACTGAAGCTTTCTTT. As protein: CASSPGDTEAFF.

V is TRBV28 and J is TRBJ1-5; no clear D. Germline CDR1 is MDHEN and CDR2 is SYDVKM. The CDR3 has 12 residues. Deletions cut 6 bases from V and 2 bases from J, with 5 bases between. The CDR3 loop is CASRAGNQPQHF. The CDR3 DNA sequence: TGTGCCAGCAGGGCCGGCAATCAGCCCCAGCATTTT.

The CDR3 here is CARRASRDQPQHF. Here the CDR3 DNA reads TGTGCCCGAAGGGCCAGCCGGGATCAGCCCCAGCATTTT. J is TRBJ1-5 and V is TRBV27; no clear D. This CDR3 is built from 13 residues. Germline assignment: CDR1 MNHEY and CDR2 SMNVEV (reference sequence). The V end was cut by 11 bases, the J end by 5 bases, with 16 bases between.

This clone turned up a few times. This chain connects TRBV4-2 to TRBJ2-7, with D uncertain. CDR3 size: 13 residues. V shed 2 bases and J shed 5 bases, with 10 bases lying between them. Germline CDR1 reads LGHNA; CDR2 reads YNFKEQ. The CDR3 DNA reads TGTGCCAGCAGCCAACCGTTCGGAGACGAGCAGTACTTC. Its translation is CASSQPFGDEQYF.

This chain connects TRBV11-2 to TRBJ1-1, with a weak D call TRBD1 (5 bases). This CDR3 has 13 amino acids. The ends were cut back, 4 bases at V and 2 bases at J, with 8 bases in the middle. Germline V gives CDR1 SGHAT, CDR2 FQNNGV. CDR3 nucleotide sequence: TGTGCCAGCAGCTCAGGGTTAAACACTGAAGCTTTCTTT. Amino acids: CASSSGLNTEAFF.

The chain carries TRBV19 and TRBJ1-1; D is ambiguous. Germline CDR1 is LNHDA and CDR2 is SQIVND (reference sequence). The CDR3 has 13 amino acids. V was pared by 6 bases and J by 5 bases, with 13 bases between. The CDR3 reads CASSFSYGTEAFF. Written as DNA, the CDR3 is TGTGCCAGTAGCTTCTCCTATGGAACTGAAGCTTTCTTT.

This chain connects TRBV4-1 to TRBJ2-1, with 8 bases lining up with TRBD2. The CDR3 contains 17 residues. The V gene end was trimmed by 4 bases and the J gene end by 3 bases; junction bases not matched to a gene: 11. The germline gives CDR1 MGHRA, CDR2 YSYEKL. The CDR3 is CASSRGGLVVVYNEQFF. Here the CDR3 DNA reads TGCGCCAGCAGCCGGGGGGGACTAGTGGTGGTCTACAATGAGCAGTTCTTC.

This chain uses TRBV7-8 with TRBJ1-2; no definite D call. Germline V gives CDR1 SGHVS, CDR2 FQNEAQ. Trimming removed 7 bases from V and 3 bases from J, with 15 bases in between. This CDR3 comprises 14 residues. The CDR3 DNA sequence: TGTGCCAGCACCCTGGACGGTTTTTACTATGGCTACACCTTC. Translation gives CASTLDGFYYGYTF.

This clone was observed a single time. The CDR3: CASSESSGGTEAFF. The CDR3 DNA is TGCGCCAGCAGTGAGTCGTCGGGGGGCACTGAAGCTTTCTTT. This chain uses TRBV10-1 with TRBJ1-1; maybe TRBD1 (5 bases). Trimming shortened V by 0 bases and J by 4 bases, and 9 bases separated the two germline ends. This CDR3 region has 14 residues. Germline loops: CDR1 WNHNN, CDR2 SYGVQD (reference sequence).

The chain joins TRBV5-5 to TRBJ2-1, with 7 positions matching TRBD2. Germline V gene lookup returns CDR1 SGHKS and CDR2 YYEKEE (reference sequence). Trimming at V came to 0 bases and at J to 6 bases, leaving 6 bases not matched to a gene. The CDR3 is 15 amino acids. The CDR3 reads CASSLEGGILNEQFF. The CDR3 nucleotides are TGTGCCAGCAGCTTGGAGGGAGGGATCCTCAATGAGCAGTTCTTC. Based on the CDR3 plus reference TRBV5-5 and TRBJ2-1, the full variable domain is DAGVTQSPTHLIKTRGQQVTLRCSPISGHKSVSWYQQVLGQGPQFIFQYYEKEERGRGNFPDRFSARQFPNYSSELNVNALLLGDSALYLCASSLEGGILNEQFFGPGTRLTVL.

This clone showed up just once. The chain has TRBV7-9 and TRBJ2-2; D unresolved. The CDR3 is 13 amino acids. V dropped 6 bases and J dropped 1 base, with 6 bases sitting between them. Looked up from germline, CDR1 is SEHNR and CDR2 is FQNEAQ (reference sequence). CDR3 residues: CASRRRNTGELFF. CDR3 nucleotide sequence: TGTGCCAGCAGGAGACGGAACACCGGGGAGCTGTTTTTT.

This chain connects TRBV6-6 to TRBJ1-3; 10 bases line up with TRBD1. V lost 6 bases, J lost 4 bases, and 9 bases stayed unmatched. Per germline, CDR1 MNHNY and CDR2 SVGAGI (reference sequence). This CDR3 region has 16 residues. Here the CDR3 reads CASSRRPGQGGNTIYF. For the CDR3, the DNA is TGTGCCAGCAGCCGCCGTCCGGGACAGGGGGGAAACACCATATATTTT.

J is TRBJ2-1 and V is TRBV27, with 7 bases identical to TRBD1. The germline V gene has CDR1 MNHEY and CDR2 SMNVEV (reference sequence). The CDR3 length is 14 residues. V lost 4 bases, J lost 5 bases, and 5 bases stayed unmatched. CDR3 sequence reads: CASSSGGPHNEQFF. The CDR3 DNA is TGTGCCAGCAGTTCAGGGGGACCTCACAATGAGCAGTTCTTC.